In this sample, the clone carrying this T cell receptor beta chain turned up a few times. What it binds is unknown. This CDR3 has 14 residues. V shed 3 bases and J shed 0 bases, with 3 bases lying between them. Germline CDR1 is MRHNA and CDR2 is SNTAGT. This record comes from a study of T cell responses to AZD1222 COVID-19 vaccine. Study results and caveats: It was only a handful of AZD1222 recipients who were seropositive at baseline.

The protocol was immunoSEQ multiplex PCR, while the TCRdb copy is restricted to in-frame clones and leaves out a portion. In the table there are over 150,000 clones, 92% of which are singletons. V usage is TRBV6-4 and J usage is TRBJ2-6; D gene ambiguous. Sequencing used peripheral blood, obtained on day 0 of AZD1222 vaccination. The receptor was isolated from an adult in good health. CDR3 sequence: CASSEGSGANVLTF. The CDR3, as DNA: TGTGCCAGCAGTGAGGGCTCTGGGGCCAACGTCCTGACTTTC.